This entry is about one TCR beta chain. Its antigen is undetermined. Using immunoSEQ multiplex PCR, the repertoire was profiled, and TCRdb retains in-frame clones only, with some absent. The table records tens of thousands of clones, 85% to 95% of them present only once. This sample was taken from a study of OX40 agonist ivuxolimab in advanced cancers. Study as a whole: Participants, 82.7% male, averaged 60 years of age, ranging from about 23 to 90. Whole-study results and caveats: Doses of 0.1 to 3.0 mg/kg were accompanied by clonal expansion of CD4+ and CD8+ blood T cells by week 6.

The V gene's germline CDR1 is SQVTM and CDR2 ANQGSEA. CDR3 length equals 11 residues. The V and J ends lost 7 bases and 3 bases respectively, with 9 bases between them. J is TRBJ1-1 and V is TRBV29-1, with TRBD1 as a possible D gene (5 bases). The receptor's source is an adult with an advanced solid tumor such as melanoma, head and neck, liver or kidney cancer. The sample was CD4+ or CD8+ T cells sorted from blood, taken in a trial of the OX40 agonist ivuxolimab. CDR3 loop: CSADTDTEAFF. The CDR3 bases are TGCAGCGCGGACACCGACACTGAAGCTTTCTTT.